This TCR beta chain derives from a study of graft-versus-host responses after intestinal transplantation. Remarks on this clone: Its antigen is unknown.

Data came from immunoSEQ multiplex PCR; TCRdb stores just in-frame clones and leaves some out. The table lists some 120,000 clones, more than 85% of them singletons. With 4 bases removed from V and 3 bases from J, the gap between germline ends came to 10 bases. Germline assignment: CDR1 SGHDT and CDR2 YYEEEE. The CDR3 spans 13 residues. J is TRBJ1-2 and V is TRBV5-6; a weak D match, TRBD1 (5 bases). This clonotype was obtained from a human donor who was the organ donor for an intestinal transplant. Specimen: unstimulated CD8+ T cells sorted from spleen or lymph node cells, collected before transplant. The CDR3 loop reads CASSVMTDYGYTF. CDR3 nucleotide sequence: TGTGCCAGCAGCGTGATGACAGACTATGGCTACACCTTC.